These 14 T cell receptor beta chains were all obtained from the same sample, sequenced in a study of T cell responses to AZD1222 COVID-19 vaccine. TCRdb keeps only in-frame clones here, not all; method: immunoSEQ multiplex PCR. The sample has approximately 120,000 clones; approximately 90% are singletons. The source was peripheral blood, collected on day 0 of AZD1222 vaccination. These receptors were collected from an adult in good health.

The chain recombines TRBV5-6 with TRBJ1-6; no firm D call. Trimming cost V 2 bases and J 7 bases, with 16 bases left between them. The CDR3 is 16 amino acids. The germline V gene encodes CDR1 SGHDT and CDR2 YYEEEE. The CDR3 bases are TGTGCCAGCAGCTTTTCTAGTTCCAGGATGAATTCACCCCTCCACTTT. It specifies CASSFSSSRMNSPLHF. Variable domain in full (rest from reference TRBV5-6 and TRBJ1-6): DAGVTQSPTHLIKTRGQQVTLRCSPKSGHDTVSWYQQALGQGPQFIFQYYEEEERQRGNFPDRFSGHQFPNYSSELNVNALLLGDSALYLCASSFSSSRMNSPLHFGNGTRLTVT.

The rearrangement joins TRBV24-1 to TRBJ1-2; D remains unclear. The CDR3 is made up of 14 amino acids. CDR1 and CDR2 (germline): KGHDR, SFDVKD. V lost 4 bases and J 7 bases, leaving 15 bases between the germline ends. CDR3 DNA: TGTGCCACCAGTGAACCGGACCATTTGGCTGGCTACACCTTC. Its protein is CATSEPDHLAGYTF.

This clone came up once. This chain uses TRBV12-3 or TRBV12-4 with TRBJ1-3; TRBD1 matches at 7 bases. With 6 bases clipped from V and 9 bases from J, the junction kept 8 bases outside the gene matches. This CDR3 is 13 amino acids long. CDR3 in amino acids: CASSFAQGGTIYF. In nucleotides, the CDR3 is TGTGCCAGCAGCTTTGCCCAGGGGGGCACCATATATTTT.

This clone was detected only a few times. Germline and junction disagree at one end, which may indicate a read error. J is TRBJ1-4 and V is TRBV20-1, with D tentatively TRBD1 (5 bases). Germline V gene sequence: CDR1 DFQATT, CDR2 SNEGSKA (reference sequence). The CDR3 has 10 amino acids. The DNA of the CDR3 is TGCAGTGCTAGGGGGGAGGAAGAGGGTTTT. It encodes CSARGEEEGF.

The genes are TRBV10-2 and TRBJ1-5; possibly TRBD1 for D (6 bases). CDR1 and CDR2 from the germline V gene are WSHSY and SAAADI. Trimming cost V 2 bases and J 0 bases, with 20 bases left between them. The CDR3 is 19 residues long. The CDR3 reads CASSETLGAGRYSNQPQHF. The CDR3, as DNA: TGCGCCAGCAGTGAGACCCTGGGGGCAGGTCGGTATAGCAATCAGCCCCAGCATTTT.

This clone was counted only a few times. The chain combines TRBV24-1 with TRBJ2-2, with TRBD2 identical over 10 bases. V lost 4 bases and J lost 1; bases outside the gene matches: 2. This CDR3 is built from 16 residues. Germline-derived CDR1 and CDR2 are KGHDR and SFDVKD. The DNA of the CDR3 is TGTGCCACCAGTGACCCTAGCGGGGGGAACACCGGGGAGCTGTTTTTT. It specifies CATSDPSGGNTGELFF.

The chain couples TRBV4-2 to TRBJ2-3, with 10 bases that match TRBD2. V gave up 6 bases and J gave up 4 bases; unmatched junction bases: 10. This CDR3 contains 16 residues. Germline V gene sequence: CDR1 LGHNA, CDR2 YNFKEQ. The DNA of the CDR3 is TGTGCCAGCAGTCGAAGCGGGAGGGCTGGGGCAGATACGCAGTATTTT. It translates to CASSRSGRAGADTQYF.

The chain recombines TRBV5-1 with TRBJ2-6, with TRBD1 matching 7 bases. V lost 0 bases to trimming and J lost 2 bases; unmatched junction nucleotides: 11. The germline V gene encodes CDR1 SGHRS and CDR2 YFSETQ. CDR3 length: 19 residues. CDR3 sequence (DNA): TGCGCCAGCAGCTTGGACAGGGGAGCGACTGTAACTGGGGCCAACGTCCTGACTTTC. This encodes CASSLDRGATVTGANVLTF. The full variable domain, with the rest looked up from reference TRBV5-1 and TRBJ2-6, is KAGVTQTPRYLIKTRGQQVTLSCSPISGHRSVSWYQQTPGQGLQFLFEYFSETQRNKGNFPGRFSGRQFSNSRSEMNVSTLELGDSALYLCASSLDRGATVTGANVLTFGAGSRLTVL.

The chain carries TRBV25-1 and TRBJ1-5, with D hard to call. CDR3 length: 15 residues. The V and J ends lost 4 bases and 0 bases respectively, with 10 bases between them. Germline V gives CDR1 MGHDK, CDR2 SYGVNS. CDR3 protein: CASSATWNSNQPQHF. DNA for the CDR3: TGTGCCAGCAGTGCCACATGGAATAGCAATCAGCCCCAGCATTTT. The entire variable domain, with the rest obtained from reference TRBV25-1 and TRBJ1-5, is as follows: EADIYQTPRYLVIGTGKKITLECSQTMGHDKMYWYQQDPGMELHLIHYSYGVNSTEKGDLSSESTVSRIRTEHFPLTLESARPSHTSQYLCASSATWNSNQPQHFGDGTRLSIL.

The V call is TRBV5-1, the J call TRBJ2-7; 8 bases are shared with TRBD1. The V gene end was trimmed by 6 bases and the J gene end by 2 bases; junction bases not matched to a gene: 10. The CDR3 is made up of 15 amino acids. CDR1 is SGHRS, CDR2 YFSETQ, per germline. The CDR3 here is CASTPTGTGPYEQYF. CDR3 nucleotides: TGCGCCAGCACCCCAACCGGGACAGGCCCCTACGAGCAGTACTTC. The variable domain in full, completed from reference TRBV5-1 and TRBJ2-7, reads KAGVTQTPRYLIKTRGQQVTLSCSPISGHRSVSWYQQTPGQGLQFLFEYFSETQRNKGNFPGRFSGRQFSNSRSEMNVSTLELGDSALYLCASTPTGTGPYEQYFGPGTRLTVT.

The V gene is TRBV7-9, the J gene TRBJ1-2; 10 bases agree with TRBD1. There are 13 residues in the CDR3. The junction had 3 bases not matched to a gene; V was cut back by 4 bases and J by 7 bases. The V gene's germline CDR1 is SEHNR and CDR2 FQNEAQ (reference sequence). This CDR3 reads CASSYGTGVGYTF. The CDR3 DNA reads as TGTGCCAGCAGCTACGGGACAGGGGTTGGCTACACCTTC.

The chain uses TRBV6-5 and TRBJ2-3; no clear D. The CDR3 extends over 15 amino acids. Per germline, CDR1 MNHEY and CDR2 SVGAGI. V was shortened by 6 bases and J by 7 bases, with 20 bases between the two germline ends. DNA of the CDR3: TGTGCCAGCAGACAAACTGTAGTAGAGGCTCATACGCAGTATTTT. Protein product: CASRQTVVEAHTQYF.

The chain joins TRBV7-6 to TRBJ2-7, with TRBD1 identical over 8 bases. CDR3 length: 15 amino acids. Germline CDR1 and CDR2: SGHVS and FNYEAQ. Trimming at V came to 5 bases and at J to 5 bases, leaving 11 bases not matched to a gene. Here the CDR3 reads CASSGRQGNLDEQYF. The CDR3 DNA follows: TGTGCCAGCAGCGGTAGACAGGGGAACTTAGACGAGCAGTACTTC. Full variable domain (outside the CDR3, taken from reference TRBV7-6 and TRBJ2-7): GAGVSQSPRYKVTKRGQDVALRCDPISGHVSLYWYRQALGQGPEFLTYFNYEAQQDKSGLPNDRFSAERPEGSISTLTIQRTEQRDSAMYRCASSGRQGNLDEQYFGPGTRLTVT.

The genes are TRBV10-3 and TRBJ2-3, with TRBD2 matching over 9 bases. The CDR3 length is 16 residues. Germline V gene sequence: CDR1 ENHRY, CDR2 SYGVKD. Trimming removed 0 bases from V and 6 bases from J; junction bases left unmatched: 7. CDR3 bases: TGTGCCATCAGTGAGTCGGGTAGCGGGAGTCCCGATACGCAGTATTTT. Translated, it gives CAISESGSGSPDTQYF.